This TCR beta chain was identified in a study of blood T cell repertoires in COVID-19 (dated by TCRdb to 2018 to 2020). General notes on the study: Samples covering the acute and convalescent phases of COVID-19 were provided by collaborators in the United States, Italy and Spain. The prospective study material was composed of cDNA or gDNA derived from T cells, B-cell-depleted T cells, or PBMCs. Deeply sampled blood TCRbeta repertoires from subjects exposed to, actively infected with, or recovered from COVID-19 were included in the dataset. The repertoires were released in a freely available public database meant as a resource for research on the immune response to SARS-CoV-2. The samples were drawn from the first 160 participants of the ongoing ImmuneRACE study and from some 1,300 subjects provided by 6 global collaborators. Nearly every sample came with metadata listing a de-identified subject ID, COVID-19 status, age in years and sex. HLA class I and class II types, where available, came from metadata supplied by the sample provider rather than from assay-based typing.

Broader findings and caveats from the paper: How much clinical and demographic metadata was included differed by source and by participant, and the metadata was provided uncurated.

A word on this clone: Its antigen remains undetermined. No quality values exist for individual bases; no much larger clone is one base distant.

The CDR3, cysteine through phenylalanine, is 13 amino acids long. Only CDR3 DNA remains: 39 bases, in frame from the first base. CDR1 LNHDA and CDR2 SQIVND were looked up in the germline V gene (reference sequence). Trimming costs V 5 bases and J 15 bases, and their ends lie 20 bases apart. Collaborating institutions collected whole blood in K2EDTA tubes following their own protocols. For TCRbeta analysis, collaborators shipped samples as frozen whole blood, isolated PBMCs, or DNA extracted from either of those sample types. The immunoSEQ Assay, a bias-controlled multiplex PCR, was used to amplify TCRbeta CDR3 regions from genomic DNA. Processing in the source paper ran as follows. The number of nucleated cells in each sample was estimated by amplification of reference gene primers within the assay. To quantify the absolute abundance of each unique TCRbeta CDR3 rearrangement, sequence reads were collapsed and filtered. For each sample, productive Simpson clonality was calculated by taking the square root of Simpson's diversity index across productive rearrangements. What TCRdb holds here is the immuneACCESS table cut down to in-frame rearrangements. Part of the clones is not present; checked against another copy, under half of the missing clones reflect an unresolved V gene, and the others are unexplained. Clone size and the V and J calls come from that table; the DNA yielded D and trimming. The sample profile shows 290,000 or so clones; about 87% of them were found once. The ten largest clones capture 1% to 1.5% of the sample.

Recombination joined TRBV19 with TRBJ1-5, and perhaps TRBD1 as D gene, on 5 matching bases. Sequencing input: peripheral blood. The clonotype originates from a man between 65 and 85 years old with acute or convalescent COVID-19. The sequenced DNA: TGTGCCAGTAGTCCCCGCGGGACGGCCCTTTTGCATTTT. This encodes CASSPRGTALLHF.